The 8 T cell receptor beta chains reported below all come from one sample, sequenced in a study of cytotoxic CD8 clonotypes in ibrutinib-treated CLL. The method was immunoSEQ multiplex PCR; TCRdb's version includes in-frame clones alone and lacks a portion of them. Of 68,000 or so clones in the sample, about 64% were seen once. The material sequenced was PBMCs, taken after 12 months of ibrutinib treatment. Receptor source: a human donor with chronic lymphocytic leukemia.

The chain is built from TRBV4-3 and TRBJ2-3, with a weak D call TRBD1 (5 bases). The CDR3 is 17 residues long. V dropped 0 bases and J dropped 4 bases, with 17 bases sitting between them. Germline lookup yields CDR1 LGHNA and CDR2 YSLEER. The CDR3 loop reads CASSQDFGAAQADTQYF. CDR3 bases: TGCGCCAGCAGCCAAGATTTTGGGGCAGCCCAAGCAGATACGCAGTATTTT.

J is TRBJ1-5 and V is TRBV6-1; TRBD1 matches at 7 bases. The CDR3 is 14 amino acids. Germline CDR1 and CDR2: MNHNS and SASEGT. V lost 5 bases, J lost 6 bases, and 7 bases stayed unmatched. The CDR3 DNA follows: TGTGCCAGCAGTTCTACAGGGGAAGGTCAGCCCCAGCATTTT. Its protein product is CASSSTGEGQPQHF.

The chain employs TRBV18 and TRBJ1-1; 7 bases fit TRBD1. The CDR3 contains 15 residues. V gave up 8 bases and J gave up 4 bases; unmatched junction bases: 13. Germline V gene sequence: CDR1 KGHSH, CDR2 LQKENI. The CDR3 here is CASHPSSRDSTEAFF. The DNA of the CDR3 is TGTGCCAGCCATCCCTCCTCGAGGGACAGCACTGAAGCTTTCTTT. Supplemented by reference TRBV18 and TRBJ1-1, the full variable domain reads NAGVMQNPRHLVRRRGQEARLRCSPMKGHSHVYWYRQLPEEGLKFMVYLQKENIIDESGMPKERFSAEFPKEGPSILRIQQVVRGDSAAYFCASHPSSRDSTEAFFGQGTRLTVV.

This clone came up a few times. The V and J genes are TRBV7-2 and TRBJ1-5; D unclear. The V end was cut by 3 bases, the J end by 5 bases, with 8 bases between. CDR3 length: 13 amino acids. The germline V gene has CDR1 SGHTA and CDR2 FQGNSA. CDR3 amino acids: CASSFLVDQPQHF. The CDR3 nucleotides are TGTGCCAGCAGCTTTTTGGTGGATCAGCCCCAGCATTTT.

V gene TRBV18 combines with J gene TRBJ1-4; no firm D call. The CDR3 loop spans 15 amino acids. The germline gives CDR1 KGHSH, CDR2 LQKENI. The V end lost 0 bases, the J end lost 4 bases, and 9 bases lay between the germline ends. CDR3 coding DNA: TGTGCCAGCTCACCACCGTCATGGGGTAATGAAAAACTGTTTTTT. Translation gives CASSPPSWGNEKLFF.

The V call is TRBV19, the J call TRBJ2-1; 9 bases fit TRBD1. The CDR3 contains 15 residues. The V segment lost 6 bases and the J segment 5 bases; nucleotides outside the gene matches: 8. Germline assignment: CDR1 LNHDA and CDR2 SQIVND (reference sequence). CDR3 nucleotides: TGTGCCAGTAGGACTAGGACAGGGGTAAACAATGAGCAGTTCTTC. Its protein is CASRTRTGVNNEQFF. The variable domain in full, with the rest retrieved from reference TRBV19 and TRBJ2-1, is DGGITQSPKYLFRKEGQNVTLSCEQNLNHDAMYWYRQDPGQGLRLIYYSQIVNDFQKGDIAEGYSVSREKKESFPLTVTSAQKNPTAFYLCASRTRTGVNNEQFFGPGTRLTVL.

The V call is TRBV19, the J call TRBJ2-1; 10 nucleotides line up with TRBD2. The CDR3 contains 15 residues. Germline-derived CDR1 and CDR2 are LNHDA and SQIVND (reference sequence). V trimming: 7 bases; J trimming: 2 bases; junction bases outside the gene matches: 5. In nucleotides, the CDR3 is TGTGCCAGTATTAACAGCGGGGGGGCCTACAATGAGCAGTTCTTC. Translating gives CASINSGGAYNEQFF.

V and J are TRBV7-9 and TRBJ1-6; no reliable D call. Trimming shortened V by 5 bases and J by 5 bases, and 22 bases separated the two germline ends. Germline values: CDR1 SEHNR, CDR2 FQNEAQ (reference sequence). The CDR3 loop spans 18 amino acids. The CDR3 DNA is TGTGCCAGCAGCCCAAACCGGGGTGGGAAATCCGATAATTCACCCCTCCACTTT. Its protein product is CASSPNRGGKSDNSPLHF.